The rows below give T cell receptor beta chains drawn from one sample of a study of T cell repertoires in cytomegalovirus infection. TCRdb reprocessed the reads via MiXCR and lists one record per CDR3 protein. Of about 900,000 distinct CDR3 sequences listed, 30% to 40% are singletons. Their specific antigens are unknown. This specimen consisted of cultured CD8+ T cells from PBMCs, obtained from culture after CMV antigen stimulation. These receptors were taken from a human donor in good health (CMV status not recorded). Some clones in this sample may be carry-over from other donors' samples. CDR3s include the opening cysteine and the closing phenylalanine or tryptophan. D genes are given only for firm matches. Where a row states a size, it is once, few, many or the class of an expanded clone; other rows omit it.

v_call,j_call,d_call,clone_size,cdr3_nt,cdr3_aa
TRBV4-1,TRBJ1-2,TRBD1,few,TGCGCCAGCAGCCAAGAACCGGGACAGGGGACCTATGGCTACACCTTC,CASSQEPGQGTYGYTF
TRBV2,TRBJ2-3,NA,NA,TGTGCCTCCGGCTACTCCCTGGATACGCAGTATTTT,CASGYSLDTQYF
TRBV4-1,TRBJ2-4,NA,few,TGCGCCAGCAGCCCCGGGAAAGGGGGTTGGGGTACGGACATTCAGTACTTC,CASSPGKGGWGTDIQYF
TRBV7-6,TRBJ2-7,TRBD2,few,TGTGCCAGCAGCTCGGACGCGGGGGACCACTACGAGCAGTACTTC,CASSSDAGDHYEQYF
TRBV23-1,TRBJ2-3,TRBD2,NA,TGCGCCAGCATCGCAGGCGGCGGGGGGGAACAGGTTACGCAGTATTTT,CASIAGGGGEQVTQYF
TRBV4-1,TRBJ1-2,NA,NA,TGCGCCAGCAGCCTTACCGGGACGTCCGACGGAAACTATGGCTACACCTTC,CASSLTGTSDGNYGYTF
TRBV4-3,TRBJ2-1,NA,few,TGCGCCAGCAGCCAAGATTACCGGGTACCCTACAATGAGCAGTTCTTC,CASSQDYRVPYNEQFF
TRBV20-1,TRBJ2-5,NA,NA,TGCAGTGCAGAAGCCGGGCCCTCCGAGACCCAGTACTTC,CSAEAGPSETQYF
TRBV7-6,TRBJ1-1,NA,few,TGTGCCACCTCCGATGGGGCGGCAAACACTGAAGCTTTCTTT,CATSDGAANTEAFF
TRBV6-5,TRBJ2-4,NA,NA,TGTGCCAGCAGTTATAAAGGAGGGGCGGCCAAAAACATTCAGTACTTC,CASSYKGGAAKNIQYF
TRBV6-6,TRBJ2-7,NA,NA,TGTGCCAGCAGTTGGGCAGGTGAAAAGTACGAGCAGTACTTC,CASSWAGEKYEQYF
TRBV7-3,TRBJ1-1,NA,few,TGTGCCAGCACCAGAACTGAAGCTTTCTTT,CASTRTEAFF
TRBV7-6,TRBJ2-1,NA,many,TGTGCCAGCAGCTTAGGGGGATATCGTAACAATGAGCAGTTCTTC,CASSLGGYRNNEQFF
TRBV9,TRBJ2-1,NA,NA,TGTGCCAGCAGCGTAGCGAGGGCCCCCAATGAGCAGTTCTTC,CASSVARAPNEQFF
TRBV5-5,TRBJ2-1,NA,few,TGTGCCAGCAGCTTGAGGGACGGAAGCCACAATGAGCAGTTCTTC,CASSLRDGSHNEQFF
TRBV4-1,TRBJ1-1,NA,NA,TGCGCCAGCAGCCAAGTCCAGACAAGACCGAACACTGAAGCTTTCTTT,CASSQVQTRPNTEAFF
TRBV7-6,TRBJ2-7,NA,many,TGTGCCAGCAGCTTAGGACGTATTTCCTACGAGCAGTACTTC,CASSLGRISYEQYF
TRBV7-8,TRBJ2-5,TRBD1,many,TGTGCCAGCAGCACCTGGGACCCGGGACAGGGAAGGGAGACCCAGTACTTC,CASSTWDPGQGRETQYF
TRBV6-6,TRBJ1-2,NA,NA,TGTGCCAGCAGTTCCCCTGGTCCAGGAGGGTTCGGCTACACCTTC,CASSSPGPGGFGYTF
TRBV6-5,TRBJ1-2,TRBD1,few,TGTGCCAGCAGTTACACGGGACAGAACTATGGCTACACCTTC,CASSYTGQNYGYTF
TRBV19,TRBJ1-1,NA,NA,TGTGCCAGTAGTGTTCTTTTGACGGGCACTGAAGCTTTCTTT,CASSVLLTGTEAFF
TRBV7-6,TRBJ1-5,NA,NA,TGTGCCAGCAGCTTGGGGGTTTTTCAGCCCCAGCATTTT,CASSLGVFQPQHF
TRBV27,TRBJ1-3,TRBD1,NA,TGTGCCAGCAGTTTAAGGACAGGGGGTGTATACACCATATATTTT,CASSLRTGGVYTIYF
TRBV2,TRBJ1-2,TRBD1,few,TGTGCCAGCCCGGGACAGCCGAACTATGGCTACACCTTC,CASPGQPNYGYTF
TRBV20-1,TRBJ1-2,TRBD1,NA,TGCAGTGCTAGAGATGGGAAGGACAGGAGTTACGAAGCTAACTATGGCTACACCTTC,CSARDGKDRSYEANYGYTF
TRBV5-6,TRBJ2-3,NA,NA,TGTGCCAGCAGCTTGGGGGTCAGGGCAGAAGATACGCAGTATTTT,CASSLGVRAEDTQYF
TRBV7-3,TRBJ2-2,TRBD2,NA,TGTGCCAGCAGCAGGGGCGGGGGAGCGAACACCGGGGAGCTGTTTTTT,CASSRGGGANTGELFF
TRBV7-8,TRBJ2-1,NA,many,TGTGCCAGCAGAGGGACACTCTACAATGAGCAGTTCTTC,CASRGTLYNEQFF
TRBV6-5,TRBJ1-2,NA,few,TGTGCCAGCAGTTACTCGACACAGGGAGATGGCTACACCTTC,CASSYSTQGDGYTF
TRBV7-6,TRBJ2-1,NA,few,TGTGTCAGCAGCTTAGCCCAGGGATACGAGCAGTTCTTC,CVSSLAQGYEQFF
TRBV12-3/TRBV12-4,TRBJ2-1,TRBD1,NA,TGTGCCAGCAAGGGGGCCCACCGTGAGCAGTTCTTC,CASKGAHREQFF
TRBV2,TRBJ2-1,TRBD1,NA,TGTGCCAGCAGTCACCGGGACAGGAGCTACAATGAGCAGTTCTTC,CASSHRDRSYNEQFF